The sample holds a few counts of the clone carrying this TCR beta chain. What it binds is unknown. Each TCR cDNA molecule bore a unique molecular identifier. TCRdb re-analysed the 5' RACE reads in MiXCR, keeping a single row per CDR3 protein. The repertoire holds 20,000 to 30,000 distinct CDR3 sequences, approximately 9% seen once, with 7.7% in the top ten. The data stem from a study of spatial heterogeneity in lung cancer. Study at large: Consistent detection of more beta-chain than alpha-chain sequences was observed. On average, each unique TCR and UMI combination appeared more than ten times in raw reads. Regarding the study as a whole: In tumors, expanded intratumoral alpha and beta TCR counts tracked mutation counts.

The V gene's germline CDR1 is SQVTM and CDR2 ANQGSEA. The CDR3 is made up of 13 amino acids. The V gene end was trimmed by 8 bases and the J gene end by 7 bases; junction bases not matched to a gene: 5. As for time point: sample taken at primary tumor resection. A total of approximately 69 untreated early-stage non-small cell lung cancer patients served as donors. The material was lung tumor tissue, obtained at surgery. The sequence was collected from a male donor with early-stage non-small cell lung cancer. V and J are TRBV29-1 and TRBJ2-2; TRBD1 aligns across 12 bases. CDR3 residues: CSPGQGAGGELFF. Written as DNA, the CDR3 is TGCAGCCCGGGACAGGGGGCGGGCGGGGAGCTGTTTTTT.